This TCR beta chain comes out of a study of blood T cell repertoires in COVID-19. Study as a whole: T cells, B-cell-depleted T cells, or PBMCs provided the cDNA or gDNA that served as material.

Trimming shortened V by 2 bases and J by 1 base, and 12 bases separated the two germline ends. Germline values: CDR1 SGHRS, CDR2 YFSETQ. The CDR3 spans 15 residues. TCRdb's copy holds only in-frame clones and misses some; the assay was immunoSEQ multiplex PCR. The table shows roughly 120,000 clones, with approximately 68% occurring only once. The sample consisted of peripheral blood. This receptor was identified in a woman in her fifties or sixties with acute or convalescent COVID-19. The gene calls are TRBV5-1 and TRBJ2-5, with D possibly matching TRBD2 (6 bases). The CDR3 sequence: CASSLWGETQETQYF. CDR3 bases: TGCGCCAGCAGCTTATGGGGGGAAACCCAAGAGACCCAGTACTTC.